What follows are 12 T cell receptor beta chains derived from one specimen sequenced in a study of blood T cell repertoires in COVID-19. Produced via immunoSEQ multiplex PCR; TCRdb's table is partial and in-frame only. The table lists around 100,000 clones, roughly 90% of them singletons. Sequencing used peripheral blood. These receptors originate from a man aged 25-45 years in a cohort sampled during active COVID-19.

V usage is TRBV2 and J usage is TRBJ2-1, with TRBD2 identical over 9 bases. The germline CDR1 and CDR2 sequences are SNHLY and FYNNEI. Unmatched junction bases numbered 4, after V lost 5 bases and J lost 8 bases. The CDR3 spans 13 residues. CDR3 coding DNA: TGTGCCAGCAGTTCCGGGACTAGCTATGAGCAGTTCTTC. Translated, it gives CASSSGTSYEQFF.

CDR3 DNA sequence: TGTGCCTGGAGTCCAGGGGATCAGCCCCAGCATTTT. It is translated as CAWSPGDQPQHF. This chain links TRBV30 with TRBJ1-5; TRBD1 might be the D (6 bases). The CDR3 sequence is 12 residues long. Germline V gives CDR1 GTSNPN, CDR2 SVGIG (reference sequence). The V and J ends lost 2 bases and 5 bases respectively, with 7 bases between them.

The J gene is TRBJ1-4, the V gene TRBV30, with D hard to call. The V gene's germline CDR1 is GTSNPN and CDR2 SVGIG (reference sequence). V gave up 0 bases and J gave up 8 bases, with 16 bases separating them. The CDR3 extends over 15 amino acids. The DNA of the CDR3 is TGTGCCTGGAGTGTAGGCGCGGGTTCCGGGGAAAAACTGTTTTTT. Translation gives CAWSVGAGSGEKLFF.

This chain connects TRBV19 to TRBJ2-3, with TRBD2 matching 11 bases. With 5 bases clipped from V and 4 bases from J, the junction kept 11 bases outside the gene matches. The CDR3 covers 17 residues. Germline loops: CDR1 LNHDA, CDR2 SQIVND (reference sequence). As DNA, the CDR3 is TGTGCCAGTAGTTCCAACCTACTAGCGGGGGTACCAGATACGCAGTATTTT. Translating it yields CASSSNLLAGVPDTQYF.

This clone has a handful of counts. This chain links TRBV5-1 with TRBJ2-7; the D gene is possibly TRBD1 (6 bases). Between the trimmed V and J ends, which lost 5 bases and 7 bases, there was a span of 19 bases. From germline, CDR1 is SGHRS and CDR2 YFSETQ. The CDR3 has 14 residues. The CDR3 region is CASRGYTGSGEQYF. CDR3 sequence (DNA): TGCGCCAGCAGGGGATATACAGGGTCTGGGGAGCAGTACTTC.

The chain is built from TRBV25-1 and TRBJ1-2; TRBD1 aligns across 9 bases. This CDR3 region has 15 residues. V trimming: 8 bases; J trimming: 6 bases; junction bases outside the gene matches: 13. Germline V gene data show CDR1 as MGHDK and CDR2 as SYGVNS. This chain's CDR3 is CASRGTGTGRDGYTF. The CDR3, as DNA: TGTGCCAGCCGTGGGACCGGGACAGGGAGGGATGGCTACACCTTC.

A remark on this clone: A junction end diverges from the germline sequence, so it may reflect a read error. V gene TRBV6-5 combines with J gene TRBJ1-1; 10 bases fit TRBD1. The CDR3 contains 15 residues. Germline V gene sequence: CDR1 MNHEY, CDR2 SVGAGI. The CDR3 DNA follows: TGTGCCAGCAGTCCCGGGACAGGGGCGAACACTGAAACTTTCTTT. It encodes CASSPGTGANTETFF.

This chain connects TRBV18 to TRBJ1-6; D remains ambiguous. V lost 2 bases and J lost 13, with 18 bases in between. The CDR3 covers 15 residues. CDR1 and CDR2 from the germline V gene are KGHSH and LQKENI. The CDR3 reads CASSPETHSESPLHF. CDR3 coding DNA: TGTGCCAGCTCACCAGAGACACATTCAGAGTCGCCCCTCCACTTT.

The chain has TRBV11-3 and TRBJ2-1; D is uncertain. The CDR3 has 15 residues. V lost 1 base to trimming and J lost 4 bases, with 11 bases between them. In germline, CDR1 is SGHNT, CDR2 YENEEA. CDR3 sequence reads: CASSLAPTGYNEQFF. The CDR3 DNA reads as TGTGCCAGCAGCTTAGCCCCTACCGGGTACAATGAGCAGTTCTTC.

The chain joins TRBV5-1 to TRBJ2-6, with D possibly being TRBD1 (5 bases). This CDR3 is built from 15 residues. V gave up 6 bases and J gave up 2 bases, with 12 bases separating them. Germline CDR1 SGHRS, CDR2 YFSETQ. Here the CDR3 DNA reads TGCGCCAGCATTGAAGGGGATGCTGGGGCCAACGTCCTGACTTTC. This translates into CASIEGDAGANVLTF.

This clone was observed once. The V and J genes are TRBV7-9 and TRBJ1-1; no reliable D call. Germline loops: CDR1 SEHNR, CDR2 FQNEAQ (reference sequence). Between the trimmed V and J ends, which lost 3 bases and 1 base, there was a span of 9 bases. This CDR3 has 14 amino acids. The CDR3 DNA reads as TGTGCCAGCAGCTTTGTGGGAGGGAACACTGAAGCTTTCTTT. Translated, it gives CASSFVGGNTEAFF.

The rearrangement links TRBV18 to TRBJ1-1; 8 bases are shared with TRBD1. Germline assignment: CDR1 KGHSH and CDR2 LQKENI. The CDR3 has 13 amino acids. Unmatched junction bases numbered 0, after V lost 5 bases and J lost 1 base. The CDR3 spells CASSGQGNTEAFF. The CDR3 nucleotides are TGTGCCAGCTCAGGACAGGGGAACACTGAAGCTTTCTTT.